This entry describes one TCR beta chain. Authors' methods: Estimates of nucleated cell counts were drawn from the amplification of reference gene primers. The table came from immunoSEQ multiplex PCR; TCRdb's copy has only in-frame clones and leaves some out. That table gives V, J and clone size, and the DNA gave D and trimming. The sample carries roughly 280,000 clones, roughly 90% recorded once. This record belongs to a study of blood T cell repertoires in COVID-19. Participants reported their clinical history, and cohort assignment relied on those reports. Donors of Cohort 3 who recovered were those that had two negative PCRs, clearance, or symptom resolution. With V trimmed by 5 bases and J by 0 bases, 3 bases remained unmatched. Germline V gives CDR1 LNHDA, CDR2 SQIVND (reference sequence). The CDR3 totals 14 residues.

The chain has TRBV19 and TRBJ1-1, with TRBD1 matching 7 bases. This sequence was found in a woman aged 60-75 years who had recovered from COVID-19. Sequencing input: PBMCs or T cells enriched from blood (not recorded which). The CDR3 nucleotides read TGTGCCAGTAGTTGGGACAGTTTGAACACTGAAGCTTTCTTT. Translation: CASSWDSLNTEAFF.